The 19 T cell receptor beta chains presented below share a single source sample, sequenced in a study of CDR3 diversity in severe acne. TCRdb called the PCR reads again in MiXCR, with one record for every CDR3 protein. The sample includes approximately 97,000 distinct CDR3 sequences, 51% of them seen just once. Sequencing was done on a sample of blood. These receptors originate from a male donor with acne.

This clonotype has just one count. The J gene is TRBJ1-4, the V gene TRBV19, with D uncertain. This CDR3 is built from 14 residues. Looked up from germline, CDR1 is LNHDA and CDR2 is SQIVND (reference sequence). The ends were cut back, 6 bases at V and 5 bases at J, with 13 bases in the middle. CDR3 DNA sequence: TGTGCCAGTAGCCTGGCAGTGAAAAATGAAAAACTGTTTTTT. It is translated as CASSLAVKNEKLFF.

This clonotype showed up many times. The V call is TRBV7-9, the J call TRBJ1-1, with D unclear. Trimming removed 3 bases from V and 5 bases from J, with 7 bases in between. The CDR3 runs to 12 residues. The germline CDR1 and CDR2 sequences are SEHNR and FQNEAQ (reference sequence). CDR3 sequence reads: CASSFRRTEAFF. The CDR3 DNA follows: TGTGCCAGCAGCTTTAGGAGGACTGAAGCTTTCTTT.

J is TRBJ2-2 and V is TRBV20-1, with TRBD2 matching over 12 bases. The CDR3 sequence is 16 residues long. Trimming at V came to 3 bases and at J to 6 bases, leaving 8 bases not matched to a gene. The V gene's germline CDR1 is DFQATT and CDR2 SNEGSKA (reference sequence). This CDR3 is CSARTAGTSGSGELFF. CDR3 sequence (DNA): TGCAGTGCTAGGACCGCCGGGACTAGCGGGTCCGGGGAGCTGTTTTTT.

The rearrangement links TRBV5-1 to TRBJ1-4; 7 nucleotides match TRBD1. Unmatched junction bases numbered 4, after V lost 4 bases and J lost 7 bases. The germline V gene has CDR1 SGHRS and CDR2 YFSETQ. This CDR3 has 13 residues. The chain's CDR3 is CASSVRDSEKLFF. The CDR3 DNA follows: TGCGCCAGCAGCGTCCGGGACAGTGAAAAACTGTTTTTT.

This clonotype was observed a few times. This rearrangement joins TRBV4-3 to TRBJ2-7, with 10 nucleotides matching TRBD2. V lost 3 bases, J lost 5 bases, and 10 bases stayed unmatched. There are 16 residues in the CDR3. Germline V gene data show CDR1 as LGHNA and CDR2 as YSLEER. The CDR3 region has the DNA TGCGCCAGCAGCCACAACCTAGCGGGAGTTAAAAACGAGCAGTACTTC. Amino acid sequence: CASSHNLAGVKNEQYF.

Many counts were recorded for this clonotype. The genes are TRBV6-1 and TRBJ1-3, with a tentative D call TRBD1 (6 bases). This CDR3 is 14 amino acids long. The germline gives CDR1 MNHNS, CDR2 SASEGT. Trimming shortened V by 2 bases and J by 7 bases, and 12 bases separated the two germline ends. The CDR3 loop is CASSEQGRGNTIYF. As DNA, the CDR3 is TGTGCCAGCAGTGAACAGGGGAGAGGGAACACCATATATTTT.

This rearrangement joins TRBV14 to TRBJ2-2, with D tentatively TRBD2 (6 bases). The CDR3 has 18 amino acids. The V gene's germline CDR1 is SGHDN and CDR2 FVKESK. Trimming stripped 4 bases from V and 5 bases from J, with 23 bases between. The CDR3 loop reads CASSLLRSGLLTTGELFF. The CDR3 DNA follows: TGTGCCAGCAGCCTCCTTCGGTCGGGACTCCTCACTACCGGGGAGCTGTTTTTT.

This clonotype came up many times. The genes are TRBV24-1 and TRBJ2-3; TRBD2 agrees at 10 bases. This CDR3 has 17 residues. V gave up 1 base and J gave up 2 bases; unmatched junction bases: 5. Germline V CDR1 and CDR2: KGHDR, SFDVKD. CDR3: CATSDFVTSGHTDTQYF. CDR3 nucleotides: TGTGCCACCAGTGATTTTGTGACTAGCGGGCACACAGATACGCAGTATTTT.

The rearrangement joins TRBV24-1 to TRBJ2-7; D call uncertain. CDR1 and CDR2 (germline): KGHDR, SFDVKD. V lost 4 bases and J 2 bases, leaving 11 bases between the germline ends. The CDR3 spans 14 residues. CDR3 sequence reads: CATSDKGSPYEQYF. The CDR3 nucleotides are TGTGCCACCAGTGACAAGGGTTCCCCCTACGAGCAGTACTTC.

This clonotype was counted many times. The rearrangement uses TRBV7-3 and TRBJ2-2; D is ambiguous. CDR1 SGHTA and CDR2 FQGTGA come from the germline V gene. The ends were cut back, 1 base at V and 5 bases at J, with 5 bases in the middle. The length of the CDR3 is 13 residues. Here the CDR3 DNA reads TGTGCCAGCAGCTTAATGGGGACCGGGGAGCTGTTTTTT. The encoded protein is CASSLMGTGELFF.

On this clonotype: A read error may be the cause here, since a much bigger clone is one base away. The gene calls are TRBV19 and TRBJ2-5; D is perhaps TRBD1 (6 bases). The CDR3 is 13 residues long. The germline V gene has CDR1 LNHDA and CDR2 SQIVND (reference sequence). Written as DNA, the CDR3 is TGTGCCAGTAGTACCGGACAGCAAGAGACCCAGCACTTC. It codes for CASSTGQQETQHF.

Note on this clonotype: It may be a read error: a sequence one base away is much more abundant. J is TRBJ1-5 and V is TRBV9, with TRBD1 matching 7 bases. The CDR3 contains 15 residues. Germline assignment: CDR1 SGDLS and CDR2 YYNGEE. V lost 3 bases to trimming and J lost 4 bases; unmatched junction nucleotides: 7. The CDR3 sequence is CASSARTGPNQPQHF. Here the CDR3 DNA reads TGTGCCAGCAGCGCCAGGACAGGCCCAAATCAGCCCCAGCATTTT.

This clonotype was counted only a few times. The chain employs TRBV4-1 and TRBJ2-3; D could derive from TRBD1 or TRBD2 (5 bases each). This CDR3 is built from 14 residues. V was trimmed by 1 base and J by 1 base, leaving 6 bases between them. Germline-derived CDR1 and CDR2 are MGHRA and YSYEKL. The chain's CDR3 is CASSQVGGTDTQYF. The CDR3 region has the DNA TGCGCCAGCAGCCAAGTGGGGGGCACAGATACGCAGTATTTT.

Comments on this clonotype: A single base separates this from a much larger clone, so it may be a read error. The gene calls are TRBV7-7 and TRBJ2-5, with D perhaps matching TRBD2 (5 bases). The V gene's germline CDR1 is SSHAT and CDR2 FNYEAQ (reference sequence). There are 13 residues in the CDR3. This CDR3 is CASSKDFGETQYF. The DNA for the CDR3 is TGTGCTAGCAGCAAGGACTTCGGGGAGACCCAGTACTTC.

This clonotype was counted between two and nine times. V usage is TRBV7-9 and J usage is TRBJ2-7, with TRBD1 as a possible D gene (6 bases). The CDR3 consists of 14 residues. V gave up 6 bases and J gave up 1 base, with 13 bases separating them. Looked up from germline, CDR1 is SEHNR and CDR2 is FQNEAQ (reference sequence). The CDR3 reads CASRYRGQSYEQYF. In nucleotides, the CDR3 is TGTGCCAGCAGGTACCGAGGACAGTCCTACGAGCAGTACTTC.

By sample fraction, this clonotype is medium-sized (0.01 to 0.1%). The chain links TRBV4-3 to TRBJ2-7, with D possibly matching TRBD2 (6 bases). The CDR3 is made up of 15 amino acids. The germline V and J ends were trimmed by 2 bases and 1 base, with 12 bases remaining between them. Germline-derived CDR1 and CDR2 are LGHNA and YSLEER. The CDR3 DNA follows: TGCGCCAGCAGCCAACTACTAGCAGGGTCCTACGAGCAGTACTTC. Its protein product is CASSQLLAGSYEQYF.

This clonotype occurred many times. The chain combines TRBV7-3 with TRBJ2-1; TRBD2 aligns across 8 bases. The CDR3 has 17 amino acids. V lost 4 bases, J lost 7 bases, and 15 bases stayed unmatched. In germline, CDR1 is SGHTA, CDR2 FQGTGA. This CDR3 reads CASSSNGAGEGLNEQFF. The CDR3 DNA follows: TGTGCCAGCAGCTCGAACGGAGCGGGAGAGGGTTTAAATGAGCAGTTCTTC. Combining the CDR3 with reference TRBV7-3 and TRBJ2-1 gives the whole variable domain GAGVSQTPSNKVTEKGKYVELRCDPISGHTALYWYRQSLGQGPEFLIYFQGTGAADDSGLPNDRFFAVRPEGSVSTLKIQRTERGDSAVYLCASSSNGAGEGLNEQFFGPGTRLTVL.

This clonotype was counted a single time. Germline and junction disagree at one end, which may indicate a read error. The V gene is TRBV7-7, the J gene TRBJ2-2; 8 bases agree with TRBD1. The germline CDR1 and CDR2 sequences are SSHAT and FNYEAQ (reference sequence). The CDR3 contains 14 residues. This CDR3 reads CASSPGGNTGELFF. The CDR3 nucleotides read TGTGCTAGCAGTCCAGGGGGCAACACCGGCGAGCTGTTTTTT.

The rearrangement uses TRBV27 and TRBJ1-1, with D possibly TRBD1 on 6 matching bases. Germline assignment: CDR1 MNHEY and CDR2 SMNVEV (reference sequence). The CDR3 extends over 15 amino acids. Trimming took 5 bases from V and 6 from J, leaving 19 bases between them. As DNA, the CDR3 is TGTGCCAGCAGTCCCTCTACAGGGTTGTCTCCTGAAGCTTTCTTT. Amino acids: CASSPSTGLSPEAFF.